This T cell receptor (beta chain) is drawn from a study of blood T cell repertoires in COVID-19. Study details: Sample material is recorded as cDNA or gDNA derived from T cells, B-cell-depleted T cells, or PBMCs.

This CDR3 is 13 amino acids long. The V end was cut by 1 base, the J end by 12 bases, with 10 bases between. Germline V CDR1 and CDR2: SSHAT, FNYEAQ (reference sequence). This clone has a handful of counts. Per the authors' pipeline: Scientists estimated how many nucleated cells there were by amplifying reference gene primers. Here immunoSEQ multiplex PCR was the method, and the copy in TCRdb shows in-frame clones only, minus some. Clone size and the V and J calls come from that table; the DNA yielded D and trimming. The sample has some 200,000 clones; about 78% are singletons. The sample taken for sequencing was peripheral blood. The chain joins TRBV7-7 to TRBJ1-6; no reliable D call. The receptor was isolated from a woman aged 70-85 years with acute or convalescent COVID-19. CDR3 residues: CASSLGVGEPLHF. The CDR3 nucleotides are TGTGCCAGCAGCTTAGGAGTGGGCGAACCCCTCCACTTT.